One sample yielded the 12 T cell receptor beta chains listed below, sequenced in a study of blood T cell repertoires in COVID-19. Clones were sequenced by immunoSEQ multiplex PCR, and TCRdb holds only the in-frame ones, with some missing. The table shows approximately 91,000 clones, with around four fifths occurring only once. Sequenced input: peripheral blood. The receptors here all came from a woman at least 80 years old with acute or convalescent COVID-19.

The chain combines TRBV28 with TRBJ1-1, with D perhaps matching TRBD1 (5 bases). With 4 bases removed from V and 2 bases from J, the gap between germline ends came to 11 bases. CDR3 size: 14 residues. The germline V gene has CDR1 MDHEN and CDR2 SYDVKM. As DNA, the CDR3 is TGTGCCAGCAGTTCTCAGGGAGGTAACACTGAAGCTTTCTTT. Its protein product is CASSSQGGNTEAFF.

V gene TRBV18 combines with J gene TRBJ1-4; 9 nucleotides match TRBD1. V shed 3 bases, J shed 8 bases, and the junction held 7 bases outside the gene matches. Germline V lookup: CDR1 KGHSH, CDR2 LQKENI. There are 15 residues in the CDR3. The CDR3 DNA reads TGTGCCAGCTCACCTCGGGGACAGGGAGAGGAAAAACTGTTTTTT. Encoded protein: CASSPRGQGEEKLFF.

The DNA for the CDR3 is TGTGCCAGCAGTCCCGCCGGGACAGGGTTCGACGAGCAGTACTTC. Residues: CASSPAGTGFDEQYF. The chain uses TRBV5-4 and TRBJ2-7; 9 bases map to TRBD1. Germline values: CDR1 SGHNT, CDR2 YYREEE (reference sequence). The CDR3 covers 15 residues. J lost 5 bases, V lost 5 bases, and 11 bases had no gene match.

The V call is TRBV3-1 (or the pseudogene TRBV3-2), the J call TRBJ2-6; maybe TRBD1 (5 bases). Germline V CDR1 and CDR2: LGHDT, YNNKEL (reference sequence). This CDR3 has 21 amino acids. V dropped 0 bases and J dropped 0 bases, with 21 bases sitting between them. This chain's CDR3 is CASSQDWSTAPNGSGANVLTF. CDR3 coding DNA: TGTGCCAGCAGCCAAGATTGGTCGACAGCTCCGAACGGCTCTGGGGCCAACGTCCTGACTTTC.

V gene TRBV3-1 (or the pseudogene TRBV3-2) combines with J gene TRBJ2-3; 8 bases fit TRBD1. CDR3 length: 17 residues. Germline CDR1 reads LGHDT; CDR2 reads YNNKEL (reference sequence). V shed 1 base, J shed 2 bases, and the junction held 8 bases outside the gene matches. The CDR3 bases are TGTGCCAGCAGCCAAGGTGGGACAGGAGGGCCCACAGATACGCAGTATTTT. The encoded protein is CASSQGGTGGPTDTQYF.

This clone was found many times. The V and J genes are TRBV7-9 and TRBJ1-6; possible D gene TRBD1, 5 bases. Trimming removed 1 base at V and 8 bases at J, with 18 bases between. CDR1 and CDR2 from the germline V gene are SEHNR and FQNEAQ (reference sequence). The CDR3 sequence is 17 residues long. The CDR3: CASSLGQYPRIDSPLHF. The CDR3 DNA reads TGTGCCAGCAGCTTAGGACAGTATCCCCGGATCGATTCACCCCTCCACTTT.

This clone was counted once. The J gene is TRBJ2-1, the V gene TRBV4-3; TRBD2 aligns across 9 bases. There are 18 residues in the CDR3. V lost 0 bases, J lost 3 bases, and 9 bases stayed unmatched. CDR1 is LGHNA and CDR2 is YSLEER in the germline V gene. The CDR3 sequence: CASSQDYWASGVYNEQFF. For the CDR3, the DNA is TGCGCCAGCAGCCAAGATTATTGGGCTAGCGGGGTCTACAATGAGCAGTTCTTC.

The chain is built from TRBV4-1 and TRBJ1-1; tentative D call: TRBD1 (6 bases). Germline CDR1 and CDR2: MGHRA and YSYEKL. CDR3 length equals 13 residues. V shed 3 bases and J shed 1 base, with 6 bases lying between them. The CDR3 sequence is CASSQTGNTEAFF. CDR3 nucleotides: TGCGCCAGCAGCCAGACAGGGAACACTGAAGCTTTCTTT.

The chain employs TRBV2 and TRBJ2-7; 10 nucleotides match TRBD1. Trimming cost V 7 bases and J 7 bases; bases outside gene matches: 10. The germline CDR1 and CDR2 sequences are SNHLY and FYNNEI. The CDR3 runs 14 residues. The chain's CDR3 is CASKTGTGDSEQYF. The CDR3 bases are TGTGCCAGCAAGACCGGGACAGGGGATTCAGAGCAGTACTTC.

The chain uses TRBV4-3 and TRBJ2-1; 7 positions match TRBD1. The CDR3 totals 15 residues. Germline V gene sequence: CDR1 LGHNA, CDR2 YSLEER. The V gene end was trimmed by 1 base and the J gene end by 5 bases; junction bases not matched to a gene: 5. In nucleotides, the CDR3 is TGCGCCAGCAGCCAAGGCACAGGGGTCCACAATGAGCAGTTCTTC. Translating gives CASSQGTGVHNEQFF.

The gene calls are TRBV19 and TRBJ1-1; D is ambiguous. Between the trimmed V and J ends, which lost 3 bases and 4 bases, there was a span of 18 bases. Germline-derived CDR1 and CDR2 are LNHDA and SQIVND (reference sequence). The CDR3 runs to 16 residues. Written as DNA, the CDR3 is TGTGCCAGTAGTATCCGGGCCGGGGATCAAGGCACTGAAGCTTTCTTT. This encodes CASSIRAGDQGTEAFF.

The chain recombines TRBV20-1 with TRBJ1-4, with unresolved D. V was clipped by 3 bases and J by 5 bases, with 10 bases between them. The CDR3 is made up of 13 amino acids. CDR1 and CDR2 (germline): DFQATT, SNEGSKA (reference sequence). The CDR3 loop is CSASENLNEKLFF. DNA for the CDR3: TGCAGTGCTAGTGAGAACTTGAATGAAAAACTGTTTTTT.